The sequence of this T cell receptor (beta chain) was determined in a study of neurological immune-mediated disorders. Study in general: Within the group of about 35 multiple sclerosis patients, around 30 were relapsing-remitting, while 3 were secondary progressive. Study-level points and caveats: There was no clinical or MRI feature that was associated with the multiple sclerosis repertoire cluster. Expanded clones shared no identical CDR3 amino acid sequences across subjects, which suggested private TCR-beta repertoires in all groups. Phylogenetic analysis grouped 18 of 34 multiple sclerosis patients' repertoires together, suggesting a possible repertoire signature.

TCRdb re-derived calls from the 5' RACE reads in MiXCR, one entry per CDR3 protein. Among approximately 80,000 distinct CDR3 sequences listed, 5.8% were seen once. Described time point: longitudinal time-point 2. The table lists this clonotype with many counts. As yet, its antigen is unknown. The V and J ends lost 3 bases and 8 bases respectively, with 16 bases between them. CDR1 is MRHNA and CDR2 is SNTAGT in the germline V gene. The CDR3 extends over 14 amino acids. The clonotype was recovered from a woman aged 55-69 years with multiple sclerosis. The sequencing input was PBMCs. The chain uses TRBV6-4 and TRBJ1-1; perhaps TRBD1 as D (5 bases). The CDR3 nucleotides are TGTGCCAGCAGTGAAACAATAGGGGTCACAGAAGCTTTCTTT. This encodes CASSETIGVTEAFF.